This T cell receptor beta chain is drawn from a study of identical twins. There are a few counts of this clonotype. V shed 5 bases and J shed 3 bases, with 8 bases lying between them. Germline V gene data show CDR1 as MNHEY and CDR2 as SVGAGI. This CDR3 has 12 amino acids. A universal primer site arose from template switching, and cDNA bore unique molecular identifiers. TCRdb processed the 5' RACE reads anew with MiXCR; each CDR3 protein has one entry. The data contain about 480,000 distinct CDR3 sequences, approximately 15% of them singletons. The same sample was also used in a study of yellow fever vaccine responses in identical twins.

The chain uses TRBV6-5 and TRBJ2-7; D gene uncertain. Material for sequencing was CD4+ T cells sorted from blood. This receptor was obtained from a woman aged 18 to 35 in good health. DNA of the CDR3: TGTGCCAGCAGTAAGACTCGCTACGAGCAGTACTTC. Translated: CASSKTRYEQYF.